Described below is a single TCR beta chain sequence and its context. Its antigen is unknown. The junction departs from germline at one end; a sequencing error may be responsible. Unsorted bulk tissue of about 17-32 mg yielded co-extracted RNA and DNA. These data belong to a study of tumor-infiltrating lymphocytes in primary liver carcinoma. Background on the study: With diameters of roughly 4 to 11 cm, tumors were stage T1-T3 N0M0. General study findings and limits: The proportion of top clones found throughout all five tumor regions was only about 7.5-24%.

Germline V gives CDR1 SGHNT, CDR2 YENEEA. The CDR3 loop spans 17 amino acids. The investigators made TCR beta cDNA from 400 to 500 ng total RNA, using a constant-region primer. For TCR beta, libraries were produced by three nested multiplex PCR rounds using slightly modified ARM-PCR. Two initial PCR rounds of around 10 cycles each paired TRBV1-TRBV30 forward primers with a C-beta reverse primer. TCRdb recomputed calls from the multiplex PCR reads with MiXCR, one row per CDR3 protein. The sample consists of 90,000 to 100,000 distinct CDR3 sequences, almost 70% of them appearing once. Sequencing used liver tumor tissue from sampling region 5. The subset was: tumor region T5, tumor centre. The source is a woman aged 60-75 years with primary liver carcinoma and hepatitis B virus infection. This chain uses TRBV11-3 with TRBJ2-1; weak D call: TRBD2 (6 bases). The CDR3 DNA reads as TGTACTAGCAGCTTAGGGTTCGGCGGGCTTTCCTACAATGAGCAGCTCTTC. This gives the protein CTSSLGFGGLSYNEQLF.